Following are 14 T cell receptor beta chains from one sample sequenced in a study of blood T cell repertoires in COVID-19. Libraries were prepared by immunoSEQ multiplex PCR; TCRdb keeps only in-frame clonotypes and omits some of them. The profile covers 170,000 or so clones, with around 86% appearing a single time and approximately 0.6% taken by the ten largest. Sequencing was done on a sample of peripheral blood. Receptor source: a man in his 60s with COVID-19, enrolled during active disease.

The chain has TRBV30 and TRBJ2-7; 8 nucleotides align to TRBD2. There are 15 residues in the CDR3. With 0 bases clipped from V and 2 bases from J, the junction kept 6 bases outside the gene matches. Germline loops: CDR1 GTSNPN, CDR2 SVGIG (reference sequence). CDR3 sequence reads: CAWSVTSGGTYEQYF. CDR3 sequence (DNA): TGTGCCTGGAGTGTGACCAGCGGGGGTACCTACGAGCAGTACTTC.

The chain links TRBV6-5 to TRBJ1-5; no firm D call. CDR1 MNHEY and CDR2 SVGAGI come from the germline V gene. The V gene lost 6 bases and the J gene lost 0 bases, with 6 bases spanning the gap. The length of the CDR3 is 13 residues. CDR3 loop: CASSRYSNQPQHF. The CDR3 DNA reads as TGTGCCAGCAGCAGGTATAGCAATCAGCCCCAGCATTTT.

This chain connects TRBV7-2 to TRBJ2-1; 9 bases fit TRBD1. V lost 3 bases, J lost 4 bases, and 10 bases stayed unmatched. CDR1 and CDR2 (germline): SGHTA, FQGNSA. This CDR3 spans 17 amino acids. This chain's CDR3 is CASSLDLGQGLYNEQFF. In DNA, the CDR3 is TGTGCCAGCAGCTTGGACCTTGGACAGGGGTTGTACAATGAGCAGTTCTTC.

J is TRBJ1-6 and V is TRBV3-1 (or the pseudogene TRBV3-2); weak D call: TRBD1 (6 bases). Germline V gene sequence: CDR1 LGHDT, CDR2 YNNKEL (reference sequence). This CDR3 spans 16 amino acids. The V gene lost 2 bases and the J gene lost 6 bases, with 14 bases spanning the gap. The CDR3 loop reads CASSQPSGTSNSPLHF. The CDR3, as DNA: TGTGCCAGCAGCCAACCCTCCGGGACAAGTAATTCACCCCTCCACTTT.

In this sample, this clone turned up once. The rearrangement links TRBV7-2 to TRBJ1-2; D gene ambiguous. Germline V gene data show CDR1 as SGHTA and CDR2 as FQGNSA. CDR3 length: 13 amino acids. The V gene lost 1 base and the J gene lost 4 bases, with 7 bases spanning the gap. DNA for the CDR3: TGTGCCAGCAGCTTAGGAGGGATCTATGGCTACACCTTC. This gives the protein CASSLGGIYGYTF. Filled out from reference TRBV7-2 and TRBJ1-2, the complete variable domain reads GAGVSQSPSNKVTEKGKDVELRCDPISGHTALYWYRQSLGQGLEFLIYFQGNSAPDKSGLPSDRFSAERTGGSVSTLTIQRTQQEDSAVYLCASSLGGIYGYTFGSGTRLTVV.

V is TRBV28 and J is TRBJ1-2; a weak D match, TRBD1 (5 bases). V was clipped by 2 bases and J by 7 bases, with 14 bases between them. The CDR3 sequence is 14 residues long. Germline-derived CDR1 and CDR2 are MDHEN and SYDVKM. The CDR3 spells CASSLAGQNSGYTF. The CDR3 DNA is TGTGCCAGCAGTTTAGCAGGGCAAAATAGTGGCTACACCTTC.

The chain employs TRBV28 and TRBJ2-5, with D tentatively TRBD2 (5 bases). V lost 3 bases and J 10 bases, leaving 9 bases between the germline ends. This CDR3 spans 11 amino acids. Germline V gene sequence: CDR1 MDHEN, CDR2 SYDVKM. CDR3 in DNA: TGTGCCAGCAGTTTCCGGACTCTCCAGTACTTC. Its translation is CASSFRTLQYF.

The rearrangement links TRBV4-1 to TRBJ2-3; 7 positions match TRBD1. This CDR3 region has 16 residues. V was pared by 0 bases and J by 1 base, with 4 bases of the junction left unmatched. CDR1 is MGHRA, CDR2 YSYEKL, per germline. CDR3 DNA: TGCGCCAGCAGCCAAGAAGTAACAGGGGGCACAGATACGCAGTATTTT. Protein sequence: CASSQEVTGGTDTQYF.

The genes are TRBV5-6 and TRBJ2-5, with 9 bases fitting TRBD1. The junction had 11 bases not matched to a gene; V was cut back by 0 bases and J by 5 bases. The CDR3 spans 17 residues. Germline V gives CDR1 SGHDT, CDR2 YYEEEE. The CDR3 spells CASSLVRDRDVLETQYF. CDR3 DNA sequence: TGTGCCAGCAGCTTGGTCAGGGACAGGGATGTCCTGGAGACCCAGTACTTC.

For the CDR3, the DNA is TGCGCCAGCAGCCAAGGGAGAAGACAGGACCAGCCCCAGCATTTT. Its translation is CASSQGRRQDQPQHF. J is TRBJ1-5 and V is TRBV4-1; TRBD1 is a possible D gene (6 bases). Germline CDR1 MGHRA, CDR2 YSYEKL. The CDR3 has 15 residues. Trimming shortened V by 1 base and J by 7 bases, and 14 bases separated the two germline ends.

This rearrangement joins TRBV6-2 or TRBV6-3 to TRBJ1-5; TRBD1 matches 8 bases. The CDR3 totals 15 residues. The germline gives CDR1 MNHEY, CDR2 SVGEGT. J lost 4 bases, V lost 5 bases, and 7 bases had no gene match. The DNA for the CDR3 is TGTGCCAGCAGTCGCCGACAGGGGTATAATCAGCCCCAGCATTTT. This translates into CASSRRQGYNQPQHF.

This clone was seen more than once but under ten times. The V gene is TRBV28, the J gene TRBJ2-6; tentatively, D is TRBD2 (5 bases). The V end lost 3 bases, the J end lost 2 bases, and 17 bases lay between the germline ends. CDR3 length equals 18 residues. The germline CDR1 and CDR2 sequences are MDHEN and SYDVKM. This CDR3 reads CASSFAGFGGTGANVLTF. The DNA of the CDR3 is TGTGCCAGCAGTTTCGCGGGTTTTGGAGGCACTGGGGCCAACGTCCTGACTTTC.

The chain combines TRBV19 with TRBJ1-5; 7 nucleotides align to TRBD1. The CDR3 covers 15 residues. The germline V gene has CDR1 LNHDA and CDR2 SQIVND (reference sequence). Unmatched junction bases numbered 4, after V lost 4 bases and J lost 1 base. The CDR3 reads CASSTTGESNQPQHF. The DNA of the CDR3 is TGTGCCAGTAGTACCACAGGGGAAAGCAATCAGCCCCAGCATTTT.

The chain is built from TRBV2 and TRBJ2-5; TRBD2 is a possible D gene (6 bases). This CDR3 is built from 13 residues. Germline V CDR1 and CDR2: SNHLY, FYNNEI. The ends were cut back, 8 bases at V and 5 bases at J, with 15 bases in the middle. CDR3: CASFKAGRETQYF. The CDR3 nucleotides are TGTGCCAGCTTTAAGGCAGGGAGGGAGACCCAGTACTTC.